This T cell receptor beta chain was recovered during a study of blood T cell repertoires in COVID-19. V shed 6 bases and J 1 base; nucleotides not matched to a gene: 4. The V gene's germline CDR1 is ENHRY and CDR2 SYGVKD. The CDR3 contains 16 residues. The sample holds one count of this clone. TCRdb's table, derived via immunoSEQ multiplex PCR, lists solely in-frame clones and lacks some. The sample contains about 200,000 clones, more than 70% of which appear only once. The receptor was derived from a man aged 40-49 years with active or convalescent COVID-19. V usage is TRBV10-3 and J usage is TRBJ2-2, with 11 bases identical to TRBD2. The sequencing sample was made of peripheral blood. CDR3 bases: TGTGCCATCAGCCTAGGACTAGCGGGGAACACCGGGGAGCTGTTTTTT. As protein: CAISLGLAGNTGELFF.